Listed below are T cell receptor beta chains from one sample, sequenced in a study of CD8 T cells in ankylosing spondylitis. MiXCR was run by TCRdb on the 5' RACE reads, yielding one entry per CDR3 protein. This sample yields more than 150,000 distinct CDR3 sequences, of which more than 10% are seen a single time; 16% belongs to the top ten. Input material: blood, either unsorted or a sorted T cell fraction (not recorded which). The receptors were gathered from a male donor with ankylosing spondylitis or in good health (not recorded which). Each CDR3 is given with its conserved first and last residue. The D gene is left open where the match is weak. Not all rows give a size; the values are once, few, many and, for expanded clones, a class.

size: .; J: TRBJ2-1; V: TRBV6-1; D: TRBD1; CDR3: CASSSYRGPNNEQFF; DNA: TGTGCCAGCAGCTCCTACAGGGGGCCTAACAATGAGCAGTTCTTC
size: .; J: TRBJ2-1; V: TRBV27; D: TRBD2; CDR3: CASSSLAAVDEQFF; DNA: TGTGCCAGCAGTTCTCTAGCGGCTGTAGATGAGCAGTTCTTC
size: many; J: TRBJ2-7; V: TRBV4-1; D: TRBD1; CDR3: CASSLNGDSSYEQYF; DNA: TGCGCCAGCAGCTTAAATGGGGACAGCTCCTACGAGCAGTACTTC
size: many; J: TRBJ2-1; V: TRBV12-3/TRBV12-4; D: .; CDR3: CASSLGLAEFF; DNA: TGTGCCAGCAGTTTAGGGTTAGCGGAGTTCTTC
size: few; J: TRBJ2-5; V: TRBV10-3; D: TRBD1; CDR3: CAISEPDREQETQYF; DNA: TGTGCCATCAGTGAGCCGGACAGGGAGCAAGAGACCCAGTACTTC
size: few; J: TRBJ1-5; V: TRBV27; D: .; CDR3: CASSLSRQSNQPQHF; DNA: TGTGCCAGCAGTTTATCGAGGCAGTCCAATCAGCCCCAGCATTTT
size: .; J: TRBJ1-2; V: TRBV29-1; D: .; CDR3: CSVRDTANYGYTF; DNA: TGCAGCGTTAGGGACACGGCTAACTATGGCTACACCTTC
size: .; J: TRBJ1-2; V: TRBV7-6; D: .; CDR3: CASSLAQGYGYTF; DNA: TGTGCCAGCAGCTTAGCTCAGGGTTATGGCTACACCTTC
size: .; J: TRBJ2-4; V: TRBV12-3/TRBV12-4; D: .; CDR3: CASSLGGWIQYF; DNA: TGTGCCAGCAGTTTAGGGGGGTGGATTCAGTACTTC
size: .; J: TRBJ2-5; V: TRBV15; D: TRBD2; CDR3: CATSRPPGLEVETQYF; DNA: TGTGCCACCAGCAGACCCCCGGGACTAGAGGTTGAGACCCAGTACTTC
size: .; J: TRBJ2-3; V: TRBV7-2; D: .; CDR3: CASSLVGTGLPDTQYF; DNA: TGTGCCAGCAGCTTAGTCGGGACCGGGCTCCCAGATACGCAGTATTTT
size: medium-sized; J: TRBJ1-5; V: TRBV18; D: .; CDR3: CASSPPRGLSNQPQHF; DNA: TGTGCCAGCTCACCACCGAGGGGGTTAAGCAATCAGCCCCAGCATTTT
size: .; J: TRBJ2-1; V: TRBV7-9; D: .; CDR3: CASSVPQTYNEQFF; DNA: TGTGCCAGCAGCGTGCCTCAGACCTACAATGAGCAGTTCTTC
size: .; J: TRBJ2-7; V: TRBV7-9; D: .; CDR3: CASSAGQSSYEQYF; DNA: TGTGCCAGCAGCGCGGGACAGAGCTCCTACGAGCAGTACTTC
size: few; J: TRBJ2-5; V: TRBV18; D: .; CDR3: CASSGAVQETQYF; DNA: TGTGCCAGCTCAGGAGCGGTACAAGAGACCCAGTACTTC
size: .; J: TRBJ2-1; V: TRBV24-1; D: .; CDR3: CATSGREGNNEQFF; DNA: TGTGCCACCAGTGGCCGCGAGGGGAACAATGAGCAGTTCTTC
size: .; J: TRBJ2-5; V: TRBV7-7; D: .; CDR3: CASSSERGGQETQYF; DNA: TGTGCCAGCAGCTCAGAGCGAGGGGGCCAAGAGACCCAGTACTTC
size: many; J: TRBJ2-1; V: TRBV29-1; D: .; CDR3: CSTFSQFF; DNA: TGCAGCACTTTCTCTCAGTTCTTC
size: few; J: TRBJ2-3; V: TRBV27; D: TRBD2; CDR3: CASSPRASGSADTQYF; DNA: TGTGCCAGCAGTCCGCGGGCTAGCGGGAGTGCAGATACGCAGTATTTT
size: few; J: TRBJ1-2; V: TRBV9; D: .; CDR3: CASSVGGATGYTF; DNA: TGTGCCAGCAGCGTAGGAGGAGCCACGGGCTACACCTTC
size: .; J: TRBJ2-7; V: TRBV4-1; D: .; CDR3: CASSQAPSSDEQYF; DNA: TGCGCCAGCAGCCAAGCTCCTAGCAGCGACGAGCAGTACTTC
size: few; J: TRBJ2-6; V: TRBV5-6; D: .; CDR3: CASTPLASPHSGANVLTF; DNA: TGTGCCAGCACCCCACTGGCGTCCCCCCACTCTGGGGCCAACGTCCTGACTTTC
size: .; J: TRBJ1-1; V: TRBV15; D: .; CDR3: CATSRDRGSLNTEAFF; DNA: TGTGCCACCAGCAGAGATCGGGGCAGTTTGAACACTGAAGCTTTCTTT
size: many; J: TRBJ1-1; V: TRBV12-3/TRBV12-4; D: .; CDR3: CASSSQGNTEAFF; DNA: TGTGCCAGCAGTTCACAGGGGAACACTGAAGCTTTCTTT
size: few; J: TRBJ2-7; V: TRBV14; D: TRBD2; CDR3: CASSRQNWTSSPYEQYF; DNA: TGTGCCAGCAGCCGCCAGAATTGGACTAGTTCACCCTACGAGCAGTACTTC
size: few; J: TRBJ2-3; V: TRBV15; D: TRBD2; CDR3: CATSRLETSGYTDTQYF; DNA: TGTGCCACCAGCAGATTGGAGACTAGCGGTTACACAGATACGCAGTATTTT
size: few; J: TRBJ1-1; V: TRBV29-1; D: .; CDR3: CSVEAGGWTEAFF; DNA: TGCAGCGTTGAAGCGGGTGGGTGGACTGAAGCTTTCTTT
size: few; J: TRBJ2-1; V: TRBV7-2; D: TRBD2; CDR3: CASSWGLAETNEQFF; DNA: TGTGCCAGCAGCTGGGGACTAGCGGAAACCAATGAGCAGTTCTTC
size: few; J: TRBJ2-2; V: TRBV29-1; D: .; CDR3: CSVEGGGNTGELFF; DNA: TGCAGCGTTGAGGGAGGTGGAAACACCGGGGAGCTGTTTTTT
size: few; J: TRBJ2-3; V: TRBV5-1; D: TRBD1; CDR3: CASSSGTGGATDTQYF; DNA: TGCGCCAGCAGCTCTGGGACAGGGGGCGCGACAGATACGCAGTATTTT
size: few; J: TRBJ2-7; V: TRBV4-2; D: TRBD2; CDR3: CASSQERGGGYEQYF; DNA: TGTGCCAGCAGCCAAGAAAGGGGCGGGGGCTACGAGCAGTACTTC
size: many; J: TRBJ2-5; V: TRBV12-3/TRBV12-4; D: .; CDR3: CASSSTTSPMQETQYF; DNA: TGTGCCAGCAGTTCCACGACTAGTCCTATGCAGGAGACCCAGTACTTC
size: .; J: TRBJ2-7; V: TRBV27; D: .; CDR3: CASSWTAHYEQYF; DNA: TGTGCCAGCAGTTGGACTGCGCACTACGAGCAGTACTTC
size: few; J: TRBJ2-1; V: TRBV5-1; D: .; CDR3: CASSLALGFYNEQFF; DNA: TGCGCCAGCAGCTTGGCTCTGGGGTTCTACAATGAGCAGTTCTTC
size: .; J: TRBJ2-7; V: TRBV3-1; D: .; CDR3: CAVTPGHGSYEQYF; DNA: TGTGCCGTCACACCAGGACACGGCTCCTACGAGCAGTACTTC
size: many; J: TRBJ2-2; V: TRBV12-3/TRBV12-4; D: TRBD2; CDR3: CASSPLAGGNTGELFF; DNA: TGTGCCAGCAGTCCCCTAGCGGGGGGGAACACCGGGGAGCTGTTTTTT
size: .; J: TRBJ2-7; V: TRBV7-9; D: .; CDR3: CASSLGKDYRHEQYF; DNA: TGTGCCAGCAGTCTTGGGAAGGACTACCGCCACGAGCAGTACTTC
size: few; J: TRBJ1-1; V: TRBV4-1; D: .; CDR3: CASSQEAGDFIMNTEAFF; DNA: TGCGCCAGCAGCCAAGAGGCAGGTGATTTTATAATGAACACTGAAGCTTTCTTT
size: few; J: TRBJ2-5; V: TRBV4-1; D: TRBD2; CDR3: CASSQGTSFPTQETQYF; DNA: TGCGCCAGCAGCCAAGGGACTAGCTTTCCCACCCAAGAGACCCAGTACTTC
size: .; J: TRBJ2-7; V: TRBV2; D: TRBD1; CDR3: CASIGQGYEQYF; DNA: TGTGCCAGCATCGGACAGGGCTACGAGCAGTACTTC
size: few; J: TRBJ2-1; V: TRBV12-3/TRBV12-4; D: .; CDR3: CASSPADIGSVNEQFF; DNA: TGTGCCAGCAGTCCAGCGGACATCGGGTCGGTCAATGAGCAGTTCTTC
size: few; J: TRBJ2-7; V: TRBV7-9; D: TRBD2; CDR3: CASSPGLTSGNYEQYF; DNA: TGTGCCAGCAGCCCAGGACTGACTAGCGGGAACTACGAGCAGTACTTC
size: few; J: TRBJ2-1; V: TRBV7-9; D: TRBD1; CDR3: CASSTRTGGILNEQFF; DNA: TGTGCCAGCAGTACTCGGACAGGGGGCATTCTCAATGAGCAGTTCTTC
size: .; J: TRBJ2-5; V: TRBV5-6; D: TRBD1; CDR3: CASSAGTGEGGETQYF; DNA: TGTGCCAGCAGCGCGGGGACAGGGGAGGGGGGAGAGACCCAGTACTTC
size: .; J: TRBJ1-3; V: TRBV29-1; D: .; CDR3: CSVPDSGNTIYF; DNA: TGCAGCGTCCCAGACTCTGGAAACACCATATATTTT
size: many; J: TRBJ1-1; V: TRBV11-2; D: .; CDR3: CASSLEVWEGAFF; DNA: TGTGCCAGCAGCTTAGAAGTGTGGGAGGGAGCTTTCTTT
size: .; J: TRBJ1-5; V: TRBV5-5; D: .; CDR3: CASSLGTAGDQPQHF; DNA: TGTGCCAGCAGCTTGGGGACCGCCGGGGATCAGCCCCAGCATTTT
size: few; J: TRBJ2-5; V: TRBV20-1; D: TRBD2; CDR3: CSARELRTSATSGQETQYF; DNA: TGCAGTGCTAGAGAATTAAGGACTAGCGCAACTAGTGGCCAAGAGACCCAGTACTTC
size: few; J: TRBJ2-5; V: TRBV9; D: .; CDR3: CASSRGQETQYF; DNA: TGTGCCAGCAGCAGGGGGCAAGAGACCCAGTACTTC
size: .; J: TRBJ2-1; V: TRBV5-3; D: .; CDR3: CARSLAEREQFF; DNA: TGTGCCAGAAGCTTGGCCGAGCGGGAGCAGTTCTTC